This T cell receptor beta chain emerged from a study of T cell repertoires in cytomegalovirus infection. The overall study: Indicated by public TCR beta signatures were CMV infection and matching HLA type.

A word on this clonotype: What it binds is unknown.

This CDR3 is built from 14 residues. Trimming shortened V by 8 bases and J by 1 base, and 14 bases separated the two germline ends. From germline, CDR1 is MNHNY and CDR2 SVGAGI (reference sequence). Via MiXCR, TCRdb re-called the reads, giving one row per CDR3 protein. Here the sample spans about 130,000 distinct CDR3 sequences, about 31% being singletons. This TCR was recovered from a human donor in good health (CMV status not recorded). Some clones in this sample may be carry-over from other donors' samples. The sequenced sample was CD8+ T cells from cultured PBMCs, obtained from culture after CMV antigen stimulation. The chain is built from TRBV6-6 and TRBJ1-1; D possibly corresponds to TRBD1 (5 bases). The CDR3: CASFEGWRNTEAFF. The CDR3 nucleotides read TGTGCCAGCTTTGAGGGGTGGAGGAACACTGAAGCTTTCTTT.